This entry lists 10 T cell receptor beta chains sequenced from one sample in a study of neurological immune-mediated disorders. MiXCR, run by TCRdb on the 5' RACE reads, gives a single entry per CDR3 protein. The table shows 90,000 to 150,000 distinct CDR3 sequences, with roughly 3.2% occurring only once. Sequenced material: PBMCs. The source of these receptors is a woman in her twenties or thirties with multiple sclerosis.

At least ten counts were recorded for this clonotype. The J gene is TRBJ2-5, the V gene TRBV11-2; a weak D match, TRBD1 (6 bases). Per the germline V gene, CDR1 is SGHAT and CDR2 is FQNNGV. The CDR3 totals 13 residues. V shed 5 bases and J shed 3 bases, with 10 bases lying between them. CDR3 nucleotide sequence: TGTGCCAGCAGCCCGTGGACAGAAGAGACCCAGTACTTC. The encoded protein is CASSPWTEETQYF. Full variable domain (missing parts from reference TRBV11-2 and TRBJ2-5): EAGVAQSPRYKIIEKRQSVAFWCNPISGHATLYWYQQILGQGPKLLIQFQNNGVVDDSQLPKDRFSAERLKGVDSTLKIQPAKLEDSAVYLCASSPWTEETQYFGPGTRLLVL.

This clonotype showed up many times. CDR3 loop: CASSFLGHTDMAPTF. CDR3 coding DNA: TGTGCCAGCAGCTTTTTGGGACACACCGATATGGCTCCAACCTTC. The rearrangement uses TRBV11-2 and TRBJ1-2; TRBD1 might be the D (6 bases). V shed 3 bases and J shed 14 bases, with 25 bases lying between them. From germline, CDR1 is SGHAT and CDR2 FQNNGV. The CDR3 totals 15 residues.

In this sample, this clonotype turned up many times. The V and J genes are TRBV7-8 and TRBJ1-2, with D uncertain. V lost 0 bases to trimming and J lost 7 bases, with 12 bases between them. Germline-derived CDR1 and CDR2 are SGHVS and FQNEAQ. CDR3 length: 14 residues. The DNA for the CDR3 is TGTGCCAGCAGCTTAGCGGCGGGCTGGACTGGCTACACCTTC. Protein: CASSLAAGWTGYTF.

With regard to this clonotype: This clone may be a read error of a much larger clone one base away. The CDR3 sequence is CASTRRATPGSGAKVLTF. For the CDR3, the DNA is TGTGCCAGCACCAGAAGGGCCACCCCGGGTTCTGGGGCCAAAGTCCTGACTTTC. V gene TRBV9 combines with J gene TRBJ2-6; D perhaps matches TRBD1 (5 bases). In germline, CDR1 is SGDLS, CDR2 YYNGEE. The CDR3 consists of 18 residues.

This clonotype appeared many times. V is TRBV5-1 and J is TRBJ1-1; tentatively, D is TRBD1 (5 bases). Trimming took off 0 bases at V and 1 base at J, with 10 bases between the two ends. There are 15 residues in the CDR3. Germline CDR1 is SGHRS and CDR2 is YFSETQ. The CDR3 loop is CASSLDSQGNTEAFF. In nucleotides, the CDR3 is TGCGCCAGCAGCTTGGACAGCCAGGGGAACACTGAAGCTTTCTTT.

This clonotype was seen only a few times. V usage is TRBV30 and J usage is TRBJ2-3; either TRBD1 or TRBD2 may supply D (6 bases each). Trimming took 4 bases from V and 1 from J, leaving 15 bases between them. Germline-derived CDR1 and CDR2 are GTSNPN and SVGIG (reference sequence). This CDR3 spans 15 amino acids. CDR3 loop: CAWTPEGHRTDTQYF. The CDR3 DNA reads TGTGCCTGGACCCCGGAGGGACACCGCACAGATACGCAGTATTTT.

This clonotype was found many times. V usage is TRBV7-2 and J usage is TRBJ1-5; 8 nucleotides agree with TRBD1. V trimming: 4 bases; J trimming: 5 bases; junction bases outside the gene matches: 4. Per germline, CDR1 SGHTA and CDR2 FQGNSA. The CDR3 has 14 residues. The CDR3 sequence: CASSSGTGHQPQHF. As DNA, the CDR3 is TGTGCCAGCAGCTCCGGGACAGGACATCAGCCCCAGCATTTT.

This clonotype showed up many times. The chain uses TRBV20-1 and TRBJ2-1; 7 bases map to TRBD1. Trimming removed 1 base from V and 3 bases from J; junction bases left unmatched: 9. Germline values: CDR1 DFQATT, CDR2 SNEGSKA (reference sequence). The CDR3 spans 16 residues. CDR3 nucleotide sequence: TGCAGTGCTAGAGTTTTAGGGGGCTCGTTCTACAATGAGCAGTTCTTC. This codes for CSARVLGGSFYNEQFF.

This clonotype was recorded at least ten times. V gene TRBV20-1 combines with J gene TRBJ1-2; TRBD1 is a possible D gene (5 bases). Germline-derived CDR1 and CDR2 are DFQATT and SNEGSKA (reference sequence). This CDR3 has 14 residues. Trimming stripped 0 bases from V and 0 bases from J, with 8 bases between. CDR3 nucleotides: TGCAGTGCTAGAGATACAGGAACTAACTATGGCTACACCTTC. Its translation: CSARDTGTNYGYTF.

This clonotype was observed a few times. A much larger clone differs by one base, so this may be a read error. The genes are TRBV20-1 and TRBJ1-1, with no clear D. The germline gives CDR1 DFQATT, CDR2 SNEGSKA (reference sequence). The V and J ends lost 7 bases and 9 bases respectively, with 21 bases between them. CDR3 length: 13 residues. CDR3 DNA: TGCAGTGATTCAGGAGGGCAGGCTGAACAAGCTTTCTTT. It is translated as CSDSGGQAEQAFF.